These 5 T cell receptor beta chains share one sample of origin, sequenced in a study of blood T cell repertoires in COVID-19. Produced via immunoSEQ multiplex PCR; TCRdb's table is partial and in-frame only. This table has some 160,000 clones, around 86% appearing once. Material: peripheral blood. The receptors stem from a woman at least 80 years old with COVID-19, enrolled during active disease.

The J gene is TRBJ2-7, the V gene TRBV28; possibly TRBD1 for D (5 bases). The CDR3 is 14 residues long. The germline V gene encodes CDR1 MDHEN and CDR2 SYDVKM. Trimming took off 2 bases at V and 5 bases at J, with 13 bases between the two ends. The CDR3 DNA reads TGTGCCAGCAGTTTAGTTGCAGGGTCCAACGAGCAGTACTTC. This gives the protein CASSLVAGSNEQYF.

DNA for the CDR3: TGCAGTGCTACAGGACACGACGAGCAGTACTTC. Its protein is CSATGHDEQYF. The gene calls are TRBV20-1 and TRBJ2-7, with a weak D call TRBD1 (5 bases). The germline V gene has CDR1 DFQATT and CDR2 SNEGSKA (reference sequence). V gave up 4 bases and J gave up 5 bases, with 9 bases separating them. The CDR3 extends over 11 amino acids.

The sample holds a few counts of this clone. The chain has TRBV2 and TRBJ2-7, with D hard to call. The ends were cut back, 3 bases at V and 0 bases at J, with 6 bases in the middle. CDR1 is SNHLY, CDR2 FYNNEI, per germline. CDR3 length equals 13 residues. CDR3 DNA sequence: TGTGCCAGCAGTGACAGAAGCTCCTACGAGCAGTACTTC. It encodes CASSDRSSYEQYF.

The DNA of the CDR3 is TGTGCCAGCAGCTTGGGCAGGGTCAATCAGCCCCAGCATTTT. Translating gives CASSLGRVNQPQHF. The chain employs TRBV5-5 and TRBJ1-5; the D gene is possibly TRBD1 (5 bases). CDR1 and CDR2 from the germline V gene are SGHKS and YYEKEE (reference sequence). V shed 0 bases and J shed 3 bases, with 7 bases lying between them. There are 14 residues in the CDR3.

The chain joins TRBV24-1 to TRBJ2-5, with a weak D call TRBD1 (5 bases). Germline loops: CDR1 KGHDR, CDR2 SFDVKD. Trimming took 4 bases from V and 1 from J, leaving 6 bases between them. CDR3 length: 13 residues. DNA for the CDR3: TGTGCCACCAGTGACAGGGCCCAAGAGACCCAGTACTTC. Amino acid sequence: CATSDRAQETQYF.